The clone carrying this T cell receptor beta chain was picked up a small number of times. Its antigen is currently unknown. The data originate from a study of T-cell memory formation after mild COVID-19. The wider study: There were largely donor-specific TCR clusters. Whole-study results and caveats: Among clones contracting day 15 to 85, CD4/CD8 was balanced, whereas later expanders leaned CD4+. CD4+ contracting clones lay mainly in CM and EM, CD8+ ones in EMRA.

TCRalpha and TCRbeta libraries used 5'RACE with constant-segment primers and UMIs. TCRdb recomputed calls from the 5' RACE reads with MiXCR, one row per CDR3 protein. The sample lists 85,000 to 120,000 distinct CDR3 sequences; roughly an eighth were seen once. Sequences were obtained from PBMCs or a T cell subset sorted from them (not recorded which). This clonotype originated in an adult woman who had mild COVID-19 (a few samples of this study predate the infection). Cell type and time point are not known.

The CDR3 nucleotides are TGTGCCAGCAGCTTATTTCAGGGCAGAACCTACGAGCAGTACTTC. Translated: CASSLFQGRTYEQYF. The rearrangement links TRBV7-8 to TRBJ2-7; a weak D match, TRBD1 (5 bases). This CDR3 spans 15 amino acids. Germline loops: CDR1 SGHVS, CDR2 FQNEAQ. Trimming pared 2 bases from V and 2 bases from J, leaving 13 bases between.